Described below is a single T cell receptor beta chain sequence and its context. The target antigen is unknown. The data originate from a study of molecular identifiers for immune sequencing clone quantification. About the research overall: Four of five splits of RNA from about 20,000 or 100,000 naive CD8 cells were sequenced in replicates.

Broader study findings: Effector cells had over 99% of their molecules in clones above 20 RNA copies, while naive cells had under 1%. Same-barcode identical TCR molecules could make highly expanded clones look smaller than they are.

In preparing bulk TCR libraries, previously described methods and listed TCR primers were used. MiXCR, run by TCRdb on the PCR reads, gives a single entry per CDR3 protein. The sample consists of about 54,000 distinct CDR3 sequences, approximately 26% of them appearing once. The CDR3 has 18 residues. CDR1 and CDR2 (germline): SGHKS, YYEKEE (reference sequence). V lost 3 bases, J lost 6 bases, and 24 bases lay in between. The sequenced sample consisted of naive CD8+ T cells from blood, with Jurkat cell RNA spiked in. Subset noted: FACS-sorted CD8+CD4-CCR7+CD45RA+ naive T cells. The rearrangement links TRBV5-5 to TRBJ2-2, with a possible D match to TRBD2 (5 bases). This receptor was taken from a human donor in good health. Some libraries in this study had Jurkat cell RNA spiked in. CDR3 in amino acids: CASSSSGYYGSFPGELFF. CDR3 nucleotides: TGTGCCAGCAGCTCGAGCGGCTATTATGGAAGTTTCCCCGGGGAGCTGTTTTTT. The whole variable domain, filled in from reference TRBV5-5 and TRBJ2-2, reads DAGVTQSPTHLIKTRGQQVTLRCSPISGHKSVSWYQQVLGQGPQFIFQYYEKEERGRGNFPDRFSARQFPNYSSELNVNALLLGDSALYLCASSSSGYYGSFPGELFFGEGSRLTVL.